This entry is about one T cell receptor beta chain. Germline CDR1 is SGHRS and CDR2 is YFSETQ. The CDR3 totals 16 residues. Losses at the gene ends were 4 bases for V and 8 bases for J; bases not matched to a gene: 12. The data were obtained in a study of CD8 T cells in ankylosing spondylitis. TCRdb analysed the 5' RACE reads with MiXCR anew, one entry per CDR3 protein. In the table there are approximately 240,000 distinct CDR3 sequences, over 9.5% of which are singletons. This sequence joins TRBV5-1 and TRBJ2-1; 10 bases align to TRBD2. The sequence was obtained from a male donor with ankylosing spondylitis or in good health (not recorded which). Specimen: blood, either unsorted or a sorted T cell fraction (not recorded which). The CDR3 DNA follows: TGCGCCAGCAGCCCGCAGAGCGGGGGGGAGTCATATGAGCAGTTCTTC. It specifies CASSPQSGGESYEQFF.